These T cell receptor beta chains were read from a single sample in a study of naive and memory T cell subsets. From the UMI-ligation and nested PCR reads, TCRdb called clonotypes with MiXCR, one entry per CDR3 protein. The sample has 140,000 to 150,000 distinct CDR3 sequences, about 20% seen once. The sample taken for sequencing was naive CD4+ T cells from blood. These receptors were collected from a human donor in good health. Each CDR3 is given with its conserved first and last residue. D genes are given only for firm matches. Clone sizes are given selectively: once, few, many, or a class where the clone is expanded.

D: -; size: -; J: TRBJ2-2; V: TRBV6-6; DNA: TGTGCCAGCAGTAACAGTAACACCGGGGAGCTGTTTTTT; CDR3: CASSNSNTGELFF
D: TRBD2; size: -; J: TRBJ2-7; V: TRBV29-1; DNA: TGCAGCGTTGCGGGTAGCGGGAGCTCCTACGAGCAGTACTTC; CDR3: CSVAGSGSSYEQYF
D: -; size: few; J: TRBJ2-7; V: TRBV20-1; DNA: TGCAGTGCCTCGGGACACCAAGAGCAGTACTTC; CDR3: CSASGHQEQYF
D: -; size: -; J: TRBJ1-2; V: TRBV20-1; DNA: TGCAGTGCTAGGGAGGTGGCCGGCTACACCTTC; CDR3: CSAREVAGYTF
D: -; size: few; J: TRBJ1-5; V: TRBV12-3/TRBV12-4; DNA: TGTGCCAGCAGTTTACGGGGGCCGGTTCAGCCCCAGCATTTT; CDR3: CASSLRGPVQPQHF
D: TRBD2; size: -; J: TRBJ2-7; V: TRBV27; DNA: TGTGCCAGCAGGCGGGGGTCGGCGGGAGGCTACGAGCAGTACTTC; CDR3: CASRRGSAGGYEQYF
D: TRBD2; size: -; J: TRBJ2-7; V: TRBV5-1; DNA: TGCGCCAGCAGCTCTCAGACTAGCTTAATCCGCGAGCAGTACTTC; CDR3: CASSSQTSLIREQYF
D: -; size: -; J: TRBJ2-6; V: TRBV7-9; DNA: TGTGCCACCAGGAGGGCTGGGGCCAACGTCCTGACTTTC; CDR3: CATRRAGANVLTF
D: -; size: -; J: TRBJ2-1; V: TRBV20-1; DNA: TGCAGTGCTAGAGGGGGTGGTGAGCAGTTCTTC; CDR3: CSARGGGEQFF
D: -; size: many; J: TRBJ2-5; V: TRBV29-1; DNA: TGCAGCGTTGAAGAGGGGAACCGGGCATGGGGGACCCAGTACTTC; CDR3: CSVEEGNRAWGTQYF
D: TRBD2; size: few; J: TRBJ2-5; V: TRBV13; DNA: TGTGCCAGCAGTGTTAGCGGGGGCCCGGGGACCCAGTACTTC; CDR3: CASSVSGGPGTQYF
D: -; size: few; J: TRBJ2-7; V: TRBV18; DNA: TGTGCCAGCTCAGAGGCGTGGAGGACAAGCGAGCAGTACTTC; CDR3: CASSEAWRTSEQYF
D: TRBD2; size: many; J: TRBJ2-3; V: TRBV6-1; DNA: TGTGCCAGCAGTCGGCTAGCGGGAGCCACAGATACGCAGTATTTT; CDR3: CASSRLAGATDTQYF
D: -; size: few; J: TRBJ2-5; V: TRBV5-1; DNA: TGCGCCAGCAGCTTGGACGTAGGCGGAGAGACCCAGTACTTC; CDR3: CASSLDVGGETQYF
D: -; size: -; J: TRBJ2-7; V: TRBV6-5; DNA: TGTGCCAGCAGTTACCCGGCTCCGGGACGCGAGCAGTACTTC; CDR3: CASSYPAPGREQYF
D: -; size: -; J: TRBJ2-1; V: TRBV5-1; DNA: TGCGCCAGCAGCTTGCTAGTCGATGGCCGTGAGCAGTTCTTC; CDR3: CASSLLVDGREQFF
D: TRBD2; size: -; J: TRBJ2-3; V: TRBV18; DNA: TGTGCCAGCTCACGGTTGGCTAGCGGGCAGAGCACAGATACGCAGTATTTT; CDR3: CASSRLASGQSTDTQYF
D: -; size: many; J: TRBJ2-5; V: TRBV2; DNA: TGTGCCAGCAGTCAGGAGGACCTACTCCAAGAGACCCAGTACTTC; CDR3: CASSQEDLLQETQYF
D: -; size: -; J: TRBJ2-1; V: TRBV20-1; DNA: TGCAGTGCTAGAACGTTGAAGAATGAGCAGTTCTTC; CDR3: CSARTLKNEQFF
D: -; size: few; J: TRBJ1-3; V: TRBV21-1; DNA: -; CDR3: CASSKVATGSLVSGNTIYF
D: -; size: few; J: TRBJ2-7; V: TRBV5-4; DNA: TGTGCCAGCAGCTTCCTACTTCGCGAGCAGTACTTC; CDR3: CASSFLLREQYF
D: -; size: few; J: TRBJ1-5; V: TRBV28; DNA: TGTGCCAGCAGTCCACCCGGCCATAGCAATCAGCCCCAGCATTTT; CDR3: CASSPPGHSNQPQHF
D: -; size: few; J: TRBJ2-3; V: TRBV11-2; DNA: TGTGCCAGCAGCTTAGGATTGGCATCAGGGAGAGATACGCAGTATTTT; CDR3: CASSLGLASGRDTQYF
D: -; size: few; J: TRBJ2-3; V: TRBV3-1; DNA: TGTGCCAGCAGCCAAGAGATTCCCACTACGCAGTATTTT; CDR3: CASSQEIPTTQYF
D: TRBD1; size: few; J: TRBJ2-7; V: TRBV4-3; DNA: TGCGCCAGCAGCAACAGACAGGGAGCCTACGAGCAGTACTTC; CDR3: CASSNRQGAYEQYF
D: -; size: few; J: TRBJ2-7; V: TRBV6-5; DNA: TGTGCCAGCAGTCGGGGGGCTAGCTACGAGCAGTACTTC; CDR3: CASSRGASYEQYF
D: -; size: many; J: TRBJ2-5; V: TRBV20-1; DNA: TGCAGTGCACCCTCCCTCGGGACACGGCAAGAGACCCAGTACTTC; CDR3: CSAPSLGTRQETQYF
D: -; size: -; J: TRBJ1-5; V: TRBV18; DNA: TGTGCCAGCTCACCTGGGAGAAATCAGCCCCAGCATTTT; CDR3: CASSPGRNQPQHF
D: TRBD1; size: once; J: TRBJ1-2; V: TRBV20-1; DNA: TGCAGTGCTAGAATGGGACAGGGACATCGCGGCTACACCTTC; CDR3: CSARMGQGHRGYTF
D: TRBD2; size: many; J: TRBJ2-3; V: TRBV12-3/TRBV12-4; DNA: TGTGCCAGCAGTTCACTAGCGGGGGCCGTCTACGGCACAGATACGCAGTATTTT; CDR3: CASSSLAGAVYGTDTQYF
D: -; size: -; J: TRBJ2-1; V: TRBV28; DNA: TGTGCCAGCAGTTCCCCCGGAGTGGGATTCTACAATGAGCAGTTCTTC; CDR3: CASSSPGVGFYNEQFF
D: TRBD1; size: many; J: TRBJ2-1; V: TRBV5-1; DNA: TGCGCCAGCAAACTCCGGGACAGGGAGTTCCATGAGCAGTTCTTC; CDR3: CASKLRDREFHEQFF
D: -; size: many; J: TRBJ2-7; V: TRBV20-1; DNA: TGCAGTGCCGGGACTGAGAACTACGAGCAGTACTTC; CDR3: CSAGTENYEQYF
D: TRBD2; size: many; J: TRBJ2-7; V: TRBV5-1; DNA: TGCGCCAGCAGCTTGGCGGGGAGCGGGAGCTACGAGCAGTACTTC; CDR3: CASSLAGSGSYEQYF
D: -; size: -; J: TRBJ2-3; V: TRBV12-5; DNA: TGTGCTAGTGGTTTGGATGGACTGCCAAGCACAGATACGCAGTATTTT; CDR3: CASGLDGLPSTDTQYF
D: TRBD2; size: many; J: TRBJ2-5; V: TRBV5-1; DNA: TGCGCCAGTCGGGGGGACTTCTATGGAGAGACCCAGTACTTC; CDR3: CASRGDFYGETQYF
D: -; size: few; J: TRBJ2-2; V: TRBV7-2; DNA: TGTGCCAGCAGCCCCTCAGTCGGGGAGCTGTTTTTT; CDR3: CASSPSVGELFF
D: TRBD1; size: -; J: TRBJ2-3; V: TRBV6-1; DNA: TGTGCCAGCAGTGTCCGAACAGGGGCCCGCACAGATACGCAGTATTTT; CDR3: CASSVRTGARTDTQYF
D: -; size: -; J: TRBJ2-7; V: TRBV12-3/TRBV12-4; DNA: TGTGCCAGCAGTTTGGGAGACAGCTCCTACGAGCAGTACTTC; CDR3: CASSLGDSSYEQYF
D: TRBD2; size: -; J: TRBJ2-3; V: TRBV7-2; DNA: TGTGCCAGCAGCTTAACCAGCGGGAGGTCAGATACGCAGTATTTT; CDR3: CASSLTSGRSDTQYF
D: -; size: -; J: TRBJ2-7; V: TRBV7-6; DNA: TGTGCCAGCAGCTTAGGGGACTCGCGCTACGAGCAGTACTTC; CDR3: CASSLGDSRYEQYF
D: TRBD2; size: few; J: TRBJ2-1; V: TRBV24-1; DNA: TGTGCCACCGGGACTAGCGGGAGAGGGGGCTACAATGAGCAGTTCTTC; CDR3: CATGTSGRGGYNEQFF